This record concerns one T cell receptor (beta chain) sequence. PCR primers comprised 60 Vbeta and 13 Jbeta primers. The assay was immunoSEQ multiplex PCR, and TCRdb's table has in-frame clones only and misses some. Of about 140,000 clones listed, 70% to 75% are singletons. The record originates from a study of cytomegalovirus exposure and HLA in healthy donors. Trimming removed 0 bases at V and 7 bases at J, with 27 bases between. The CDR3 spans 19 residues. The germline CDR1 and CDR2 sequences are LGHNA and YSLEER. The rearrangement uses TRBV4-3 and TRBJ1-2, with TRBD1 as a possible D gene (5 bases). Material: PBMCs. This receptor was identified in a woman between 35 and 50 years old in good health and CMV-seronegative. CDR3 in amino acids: CASSQDWGTGGILVIGYTF. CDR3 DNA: TGCGCCAGCAGCCAAGATTGGGGGACGGGAGGCATCCTAGTAATTGGCTACACCTTC.